This TCR beta chain was documented in a study of T cell responses to AZD1222 COVID-19 vaccine. Assay: immunoSEQ multiplex PCR; the TCRdb copy retains only in-frame clones and omits some. This sample yields under 200,000 clones, of which 90% to 95% are seen a single time; 1% to 1.5% belongs to the top ten. CDR1 is MGHRA and CDR2 is YSYEKL in the germline V gene. CDR3 length equals 17 residues. J gave up 7 bases and V 1 base, and 13 bases lay outside the gene matches. This chain joins TRBV4-1 and TRBJ2-7; 10 bases map to TRBD2. The specimen was peripheral blood, collected 28 days after the second AZD1222 dose. This receptor was obtained from an adult who received the AZD1222 COVID-19 vaccine. The DNA for the CDR3 is TGCGCCAGCAGCCAAGGGTTTTTAGCGGGAGGTACCGGGGAGCAGTACTTC. Its translation: CASSQGFLAGGTGEQYF.